Reported below is one T cell receptor beta chain. V shed 4 bases and J shed 8 bases, with 9 bases lying between them. CDR1 and CDR2 from the germline V gene are SGHAT and FQNNGV. The CDR3 consists of 13 residues. Measured with immunoSEQ multiplex PCR; TCRdb has only the in-frame clones, and not every one. The sample contains some 400,000 clones, nearly 90% of which appear only once. The entry originates in a study of blood T cell repertoires in COVID-19. Study-wide context: Both acute and convalescent COVID-19 samples were obtained from the United States, Italy and Spain. PBMCs, B-cell-depleted T cells, or T cells provided the cDNA or gDNA that made up the material.

The V call is TRBV11-2, the J call TRBJ1-6; D gene ambiguous. Sequencing used peripheral blood. This clonotype was sampled from a man in his late teens or twenties with active or convalescent COVID-19. The chain's CDR3 is CASSSGRYSPLHF. The CDR3 nucleotides read TGTGCCAGCAGCTCCGGCAGGTATTCACCCCTCCACTTT.